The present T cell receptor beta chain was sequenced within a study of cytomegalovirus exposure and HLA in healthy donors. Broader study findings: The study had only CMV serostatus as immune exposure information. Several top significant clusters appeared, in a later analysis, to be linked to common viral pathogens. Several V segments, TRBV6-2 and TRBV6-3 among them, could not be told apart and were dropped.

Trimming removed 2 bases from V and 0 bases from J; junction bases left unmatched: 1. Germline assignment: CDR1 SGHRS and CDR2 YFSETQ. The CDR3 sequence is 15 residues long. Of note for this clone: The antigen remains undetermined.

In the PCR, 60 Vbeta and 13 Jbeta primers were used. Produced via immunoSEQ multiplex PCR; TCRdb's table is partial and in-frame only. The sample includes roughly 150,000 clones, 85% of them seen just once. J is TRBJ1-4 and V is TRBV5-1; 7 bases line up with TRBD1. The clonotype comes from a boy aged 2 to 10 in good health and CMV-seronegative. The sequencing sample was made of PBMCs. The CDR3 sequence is CASSFGQATNEKLFF. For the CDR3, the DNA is TGCGCCAGCAGCTTCGGACAGGCAACTAATGAAAAACTGTTTTTT.